This TCR beta chain was found in a study of early T cells in non-severe SARS-CoV-2 infection. Study context: The sequenced material was bulk RNA from unsorted whole blood, and its chains were unpaired.

Details on this clonotype: The antigen is unknown.

General observations from the study: Private and CD4 specificities were missed by VDJdb matching, which favored anti-spike CD8 responses.

V trimming: 4 bases; J trimming: 6 bases; junction bases outside the gene matches: 3. The length of the CDR3 is 12 residues. Germline V gene data show CDR1 as DFQATT and CDR2 as SNEGSKA (reference sequence). Unique molecular identifiers (one per individual cDNA molecule) were attached. In TCRdb, the 5' RACE reads were re-called with MiXCR into one record per CDR3 protein. This sample has tens of thousands of distinct CDR3 sequences, with about 9.3% found just once. The TCR comes from an adult who was a healthcare worker with PCR-confirmed SARS-CoV-2 infection or an uninfected control (not recorded which). The chain links TRBV20-1 to TRBJ1-2; 9 bases fit TRBD1. The sample comprised whole blood. This CDR3 is CSAIGDRDGYTF. CDR3 DNA sequence: TGCAGTGCTATCGGGGACAGGGATGGCTACACCTTC.